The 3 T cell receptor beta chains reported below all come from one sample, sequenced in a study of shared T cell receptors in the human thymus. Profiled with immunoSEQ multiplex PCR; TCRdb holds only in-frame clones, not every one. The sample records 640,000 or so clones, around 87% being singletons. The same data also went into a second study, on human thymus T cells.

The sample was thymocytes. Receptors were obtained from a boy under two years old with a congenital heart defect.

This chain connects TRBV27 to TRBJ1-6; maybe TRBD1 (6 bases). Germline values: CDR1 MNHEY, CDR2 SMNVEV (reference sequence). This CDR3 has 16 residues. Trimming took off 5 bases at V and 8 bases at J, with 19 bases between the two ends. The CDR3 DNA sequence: TGTGCCAGCAGTCCCAAACAGGGCGATGACCATTCACCCCTCCACTTT. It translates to CASSPKQGDDHSPLHF.

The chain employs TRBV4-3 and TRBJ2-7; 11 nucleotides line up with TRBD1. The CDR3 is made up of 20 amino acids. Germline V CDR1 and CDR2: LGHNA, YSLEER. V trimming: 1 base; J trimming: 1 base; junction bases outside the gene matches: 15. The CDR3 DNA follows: TGCGCCAGCAGCCAAGCTGTGGGCGGGGACAGGGGGTCCCATTCCTACGAGCAGTACTTC. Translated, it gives CASSQAVGGDRGSHSYEQYF.

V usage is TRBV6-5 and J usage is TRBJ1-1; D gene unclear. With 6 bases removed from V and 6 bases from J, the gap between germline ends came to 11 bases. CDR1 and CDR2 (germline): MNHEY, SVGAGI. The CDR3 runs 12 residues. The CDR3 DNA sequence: TGTGCCAGCAGCGAGCCGGGAGCTGAAGCTTTCTTT. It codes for CASSEPGAEAFF.